A single sample gave rise to the 27 T cell receptor beta chains below, sequenced in a study of blood T cell repertoires in COVID-19. Sequenced by immunoSEQ multiplex PCR; TCRdb stores in-frame clones only, minus some. The sample has around 63,000 clones, around 67% seen once. The sequencing sample was made of peripheral blood. Every receptor here comes from a woman aged 45-65 years with active or convalescent COVID-19.

The CDR3 here is CAISPGQEYGYTF. The CDR3 bases are TGTGCCATCAGTCCGGGACAAGAATATGGCTACACCTTC. V gene TRBV10-3 combines with J gene TRBJ1-2; a weak D match, TRBD1 (6 bases). The germline V and J ends were trimmed by 5 bases and 5 bases, with 12 bases remaining between them. CDR1 is ENHRY, CDR2 SYGVKD, per germline. The CDR3 runs 13 residues.

The chain is built from TRBV11-3 and TRBJ2-7, with a tentative D call TRBD1 (6 bases). Trimming removed 2 bases from V and 5 bases from J, with 10 bases in between. Per the germline V gene, CDR1 is SGHNT and CDR2 is YENEEA. This CDR3 has 13 residues. The CDR3 protein is CASSLNRDNEQYF. The CDR3 region has the DNA TGTGCCAGCAGCTTAAACAGGGACAACGAGCAGTACTTC.

The chain is built from TRBV19 and TRBJ2-2; D is perhaps TRBD2 (6 bases). This CDR3 comprises 14 residues. CDR1 is LNHDA and CDR2 is SQIVND in the germline V gene (reference sequence). V lost 5 bases and J 2 bases, leaving 9 bases between the germline ends. CDR3 DNA: TGTGCCAGTAGTGAAGCGGGCAACACCGGGGAGCTGTTTTTT. It translates to CASSEAGNTGELFF.

This clone was counted only a few times. V is TRBV7-2 and J is TRBJ2-5, with 8 bases matching TRBD1. The CDR3 contains 15 residues. Germline CDR1 and CDR2: SGHTA and FQGNSA. The ends lost 3 bases at V and 2 bases at J; junction bases unmatched: 5. This CDR3 reads CASSFDRGRQETQYF. CDR3 DNA: TGTGCCAGCAGCTTCGACAGGGGAAGACAAGAGACCCAGTACTTC.

This clone has a single count. The CDR3 sequence is CASSWTEKNIQYF. For the CDR3, the DNA is TGTGCCAGCAGTTGGACAGAAAAAAACATTCAGTACTTC. The rearrangement uses TRBV6-5 and TRBJ2-4, with D maybe TRBD1 (6 bases). CDR1 and CDR2 (germline): MNHEY, SVGAGI. This CDR3 is 13 amino acids long. V shed 4 bases and J shed 4 bases, with 8 bases lying between them.

The chain links TRBV18 to TRBJ1-4; no clear D. V shed 0 bases and J shed 8 bases, with 10 bases lying between them. The CDR3 spans 14 residues. Per germline, CDR1 KGHSH and CDR2 LQKENI. CDR3 protein: CASSPPTRREKLFF. CDR3 sequence (DNA): TGTGCCAGCTCACCACCGACCAGGAGGGAAAAACTGTTTTTT.

V and J are TRBV30 and TRBJ2-4; D unresolved. CDR1 is GTSNPN and CDR2 is SVGIG in the germline V gene (reference sequence). V lost 4 bases, J lost 5 bases, and 15 bases lay in between. CDR3 size: 14 residues. The CDR3 DNA is TGTGCCTGGACAAATGGCGGTGCACAAAACATTCAGTACTTC. Protein product: CAWTNGGAQNIQYF.

V and J are TRBV6-5 and TRBJ2-5; 7 bases align to TRBD1. Germline CDR1 is MNHEY and CDR2 is SVGAGI. Trimming cost V 6 bases and J 5 bases; bases outside gene matches: 6. The CDR3 consists of 13 residues. The CDR3 DNA sequence: TGTGCCAGCAGGACAGGGTTAGGGGAGACCCAGTACTTC. Translation gives CASRTGLGETQYF.

This chain connects TRBV18 to TRBJ2-1; 7 positions match TRBD1. The CDR3 contains 15 residues. CDR1 is KGHSH, CDR2 LQKENI, per germline. The J segment lost 8 bases and the V segment lost 2 bases, leaving 9 bases of the junction unmatched. The CDR3 nucleotides read TGTGCCAGCTCACCAGCCGGGACAGTCTTACATGAGCAGTTCTTC. Translated, it gives CASSPAGTVLHEQFF.

The V and J genes are TRBV4-1 and TRBJ2-2, with 12 bases aligning to TRBD2. Germline V CDR1 and CDR2: MGHRA, YSYEKL. Unmatched junction bases numbered 15, after V lost 1 base and J lost 6 bases. The CDR3 is made up of 20 amino acids. As DNA, the CDR3 is TGCGCCAGCAGCCAAGGGCTCGGGCTAGCGGGAGGGCTCGACCCCGGGGAGCTGTTTTTT. It is translated as CASSQGLGLAGGLDPGELFF.

J is TRBJ2-5 and V is TRBV5-1; D remains unclear. Germline values: CDR1 SGHRS, CDR2 YFSETQ. CDR3 length equals 14 residues. Deletions cut 7 bases from V and 2 bases from J, with 15 bases between. This chain's CDR3 is CASSWASHQETQYF. CDR3 nucleotides: TGCGCCAGCTCGTGGGCCAGTCATCAAGAGACCCAGTACTTC.

The V and J genes are TRBV12-3 or TRBV12-4 and TRBJ1-1; 9 bases match TRBD1. This CDR3 comprises 11 residues. Trimming removed 7 bases from V and 10 bases from J; junction bases left unmatched: 4. CDR3 loop: CASTGTGTAFF. Written as DNA, the CDR3 is TGTGCCAGCACCGGGACAGGGACAGCTTTCTTT.

The rearrangement links TRBV6-5 to TRBJ1-5; 9 nucleotides agree with TRBD1. The ends lost 8 bases at V and 3 bases at J; junction bases unmatched: 2. CDR3 length: 13 residues. Germline loops: CDR1 MNHEY, CDR2 SVGAGI. CDR3 DNA: TGTGCCAGCCGGGACAGGGACAATCAGCCCCAGCATTTT. Translated, it gives CASRDRDNQPQHF.

Points on this clone: Other DNA sequences in this sample translate to the same CDR3. The rearrangement joins TRBV5-1 to TRBJ1-4, with 7 bases fitting TRBD1. Germline-derived CDR1 and CDR2 are SGHRS and YFSETQ. CDR3 length: 13 residues. Trimming at V came to 2 bases and at J to 6 bases, leaving 1 base not matched to a gene. The CDR3 DNA reads as TGCGCCAGCAGCTTTCAGGGGGATGAAAAACTGTTTTTT. Its protein product is CASSFQGDEKLFF.

The chain recombines TRBV29-1 with TRBJ2-2; 9 nucleotides line up with TRBD1. Germline-derived CDR1 and CDR2 are SQVTM and ANQGSEA. The CDR3 covers 13 residues. The V and J ends lost 5 bases and 3 bases, in that order; junction bases with no gene match: 1. CDR3 DNA: TGCAGCGTTACAGGGGGCTACACCGGGGAGCTGTTTTTT. Protein: CSVTGGYTGELFF.

This rearrangement joins TRBV27 to TRBJ2-1, with a tentative D call TRBD1 (5 bases). Looked up from germline, CDR1 is MNHEY and CDR2 is SMNVEV (reference sequence). The ends were cut back, 2 bases at V and 3 bases at J, with 11 bases in the middle. The CDR3 is made up of 15 amino acids. CDR3 bases: TGTGCCAGCAGTTTACCAGGGTTGTTCTACAATGAGCAGTTCTTC. Residues: CASSLPGLFYNEQFF.

The chain recombines TRBV9 with TRBJ2-1; D perhaps matches TRBD2 (6 bases). This CDR3 spans 14 amino acids. Germline-derived CDR1 and CDR2 are SGDLS and YYNGEE. V dropped 1 base and J dropped 6 bases, with 11 bases sitting between them. CDR3 loop: CASSVTGAGNEQFF. Here the CDR3 DNA reads TGTGCCAGCAGCGTAACGGGAGCGGGCAATGAGCAGTTCTTC.

The rearrangement joins TRBV5-1 to TRBJ2-1; a weak D match, TRBD2 (6 bases). V was pared by 1 base and J by 4 bases, with 21 bases between. This CDR3 comprises 18 residues. In germline, CDR1 is SGHRS, CDR2 YFSETQ. The DNA for the CDR3 is TGCGCCAGCAGCTTGATGGAGGGGACGAGGAGGGCATACAATGAGCAGTTCTTC. Its protein product is CASSLMEGTRRAYNEQFF.

The chain employs TRBV5-6 and TRBJ1-4; 7 positions agree with TRBD1. The CDR3 length is 14 residues. The V gene's germline CDR1 is SGHDT and CDR2 YYEEEE. Losses at the gene ends were 7 bases for V and 7 bases for J; bases not matched to a gene: 10. The CDR3 sequence: CASERKGAGEKLFF. The CDR3 DNA follows: TGTGCCAGCGAACGAAAGGGGGCTGGTGAAAAACTGTTTTTT.

This chain uses TRBV20-1 with TRBJ2-1; 7 nucleotides agree with TRBD1. This CDR3 spans 16 amino acids. Germline assignment: CDR1 DFQATT and CDR2 SNEGSKA (reference sequence). V was clipped by 3 bases and J by 6 bases; unmatched bases: 14. Written as DNA, the CDR3 is TGCAGTGCTAGTTCACCGGGGACAGCAACAGCCAATGAGCAGTTCTTC. This encodes CSASSPGTATANEQFF.

This rearrangement joins TRBV3-1 (or the pseudogene TRBV3-2) to TRBJ2-7; weak D call: TRBD2 (7 bases). From germline, CDR1 is LGHDT and CDR2 YNNKEL (reference sequence). V was trimmed by 5 bases and J by 12 bases, leaving 17 bases between them. This CDR3 spans 12 amino acids. The CDR3 DNA follows: TGTGCCAGCAGCAAGGGGGAGGGGAGTCGGTACTTC. Amino acid sequence: CASSKGEGSRYF.

The chain recombines TRBV10-2 with TRBJ1-6, with 11 bases that match TRBD1. Losses at the gene ends were 8 bases for V and 8 bases for J; bases not matched to a gene: 8. The CDR3 has 15 residues. Germline CDR1 is WSHSY and CDR2 is SAAADI. The DNA for the CDR3 is TGCGCCAGCTGTACCGGGACAGGGGGAGATTCACCCCTCCACTTT. Residues: CASCTGTGGDSPLHF.

The rearrangement links TRBV12-2 to TRBJ2-7; the table calls TRBD2, which could not be checked here. TRBV12-2 represents a pseudogene. This CDR3 spans 18 amino acids. The chain's CDR3 is CASRLDSRLAGIAYEQYF. The CDR3 DNA sequence: TGTGCAAGTCGCTTAGACAGCCGACTAGCGGGAATAGCCTACGAGCAGTACTTC.

This CDR3 reads CASRQENTEAFF. In DNA, the CDR3 is TGTGCCAGCAGACAGGAGAACACTGAAGCTTTCTTT. The V and J genes are TRBV2 and TRBJ1-1; a weak D match, TRBD1 (5 bases). CDR1 is SNHLY and CDR2 is FYNNEI in the germline V gene. The CDR3 sequence is 12 residues long. V lost 6 bases and J 1 base, leaving 6 bases between the germline ends.

The rearrangement uses TRBV18 and TRBJ2-5; D remains ambiguous. The CDR3 runs to 13 residues. Trimming took off 5 bases at V and 2 bases at J, with 9 bases between the two ends. CDR1 is KGHSH, CDR2 LQKENI, per germline. The chain's CDR3 is CASSATLQETQYF. The CDR3 DNA sequence: TGTGCCAGCTCAGCGACATTACAAGAGACCCAGTACTTC.

V usage is TRBV28 and J usage is TRBJ2-5; the match to TRBD2 covers 8 bases. Germline CDR1 and CDR2: MDHEN and SYDVKM. The ends lost 6 bases at V and 0 bases at J; junction bases unmatched: 3. This CDR3 has 14 amino acids. DNA for the CDR3: TGTGCCAGCAGCCGAGCGGGGGACCAAGAGACCCAGTACTTC. It is translated as CASSRAGDQETQYF.

The chain is built from TRBV6-5 and TRBJ2-1; TRBD2 matches at 10 bases. Germline CDR1 MNHEY, CDR2 SVGAGI. With V trimmed by 2 bases and J by 7 bases, 8 bases remained unmatched. The CDR3 covers 16 residues. The CDR3 protein is CASSYPGTSAQNEQFF. CDR3 nucleotide sequence: TGTGCCAGCAGTTACCCCGGGACTAGCGCCCAGAATGAGCAGTTCTTC.